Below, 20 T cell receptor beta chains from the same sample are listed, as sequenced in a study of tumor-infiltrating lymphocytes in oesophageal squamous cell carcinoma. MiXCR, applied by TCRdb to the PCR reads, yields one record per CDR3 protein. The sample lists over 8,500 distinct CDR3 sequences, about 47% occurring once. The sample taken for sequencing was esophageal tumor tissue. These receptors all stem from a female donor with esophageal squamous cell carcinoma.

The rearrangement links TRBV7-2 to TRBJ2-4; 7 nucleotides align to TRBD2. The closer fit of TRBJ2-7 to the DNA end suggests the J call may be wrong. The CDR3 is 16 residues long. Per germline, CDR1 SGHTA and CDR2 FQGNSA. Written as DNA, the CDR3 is TGTGCCAGCAGCTTGAATAGCGGGCCGCAAACCTACGAGCAGTACTTC. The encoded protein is CASSLNSGPQTYEQYF.

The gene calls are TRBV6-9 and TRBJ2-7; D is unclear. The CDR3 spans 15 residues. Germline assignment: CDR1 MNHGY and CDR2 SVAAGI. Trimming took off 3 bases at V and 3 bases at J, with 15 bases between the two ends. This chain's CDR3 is CASSYVHSGDYEQYF. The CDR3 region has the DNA TGTGCCAGCAGTTACGTACATTCAGGAGACTACGAGCAGTACTTC.

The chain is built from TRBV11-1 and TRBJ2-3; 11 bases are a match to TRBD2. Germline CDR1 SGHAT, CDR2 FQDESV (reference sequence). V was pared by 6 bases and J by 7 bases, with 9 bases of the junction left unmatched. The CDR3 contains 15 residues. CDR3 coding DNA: TGTGCCAGCAGGATCTCTAGCGGGAGGCTATATACGCAGTATTTT. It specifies CASRISSGRLYTQYF.

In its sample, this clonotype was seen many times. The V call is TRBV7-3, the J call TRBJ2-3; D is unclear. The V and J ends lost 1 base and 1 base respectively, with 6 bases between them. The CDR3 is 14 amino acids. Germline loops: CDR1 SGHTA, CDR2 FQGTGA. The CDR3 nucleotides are TGTGCCAGCAGCTTAAGCCGGGGCACAGATACGCAGTATTTT. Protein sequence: CASSLSRGTDTQYF. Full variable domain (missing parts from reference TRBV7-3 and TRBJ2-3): GAGVSQTPSNKVTEKGKYVELRCDPISGHTALYWYRQSLGQGPEFLIYFQGTGAADDSGLPNDRFFAVRPEGSVSTLKIQRTERGDSAVYLCASSLSRGTDTQYFGPGTRLTVL.

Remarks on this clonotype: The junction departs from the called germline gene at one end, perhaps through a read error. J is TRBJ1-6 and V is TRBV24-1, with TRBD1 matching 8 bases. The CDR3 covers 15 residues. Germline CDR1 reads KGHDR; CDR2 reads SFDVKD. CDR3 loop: CATSVVGQARNEQFF. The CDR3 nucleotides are TGTGCCACCAGTGTGGTGGGACAGGCCCGCAATGAGCAGTTCTTT.

CDR3: CASSSTGEKYNEQFF. CDR3 DNA: TGTGCCAGCAGCTCCACAGGGGAGAAATACAATGAGCAGTTCTTC. The rearrangement links TRBV7-3 to TRBJ2-1; TRBD1 agrees at 7 bases. Trimming cost V 4 bases and J 4 bases; bases outside gene matches: 7. The CDR3 has 15 residues. Germline lookup yields CDR1 SGHTA and CDR2 FQGTGA.

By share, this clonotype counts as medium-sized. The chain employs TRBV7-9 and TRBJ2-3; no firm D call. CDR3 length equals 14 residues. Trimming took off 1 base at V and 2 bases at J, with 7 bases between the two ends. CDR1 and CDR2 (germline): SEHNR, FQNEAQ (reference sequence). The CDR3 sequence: CASSLGATTDTQYF. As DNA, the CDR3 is TGTGCCAGCAGCTTAGGGGCCACCACAGATACGCAGTATTTT.

In nucleotides, the CDR3 is TGTGCCAGCAGCTTAGACTCAGGGCTTATCTACGAGCAGTACTTC. Amino acid sequence: CASSLDSGLIYEQYF. The chain carries TRBV7-2 and TRBJ2-5, with D tentatively TRBD1 (5 bases). The J call may be in error: the DNA end matches TRBJ2-7 better. This CDR3 is built from 15 residues. Germline assignment: CDR1 SGHTA and CDR2 FQGNSA.

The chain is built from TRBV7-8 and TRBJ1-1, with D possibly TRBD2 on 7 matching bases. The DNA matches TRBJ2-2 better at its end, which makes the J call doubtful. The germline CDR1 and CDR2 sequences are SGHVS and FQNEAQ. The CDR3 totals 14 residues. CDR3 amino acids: CASRRGGDTGELFF. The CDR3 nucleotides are TGTGCCAGCAGAAGAGGGGGGGACACCGGGGAGCTGTTTTTT.

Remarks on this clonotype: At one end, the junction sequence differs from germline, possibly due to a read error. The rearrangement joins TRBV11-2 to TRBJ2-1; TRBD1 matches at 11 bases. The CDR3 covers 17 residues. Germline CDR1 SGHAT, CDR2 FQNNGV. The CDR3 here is CASSFLGQGVHNSPLHF. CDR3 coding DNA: TGTGCCAGCAGCTTCTTGGGACAGGGGGTCCATAATTCACCCCTCCACTTC.

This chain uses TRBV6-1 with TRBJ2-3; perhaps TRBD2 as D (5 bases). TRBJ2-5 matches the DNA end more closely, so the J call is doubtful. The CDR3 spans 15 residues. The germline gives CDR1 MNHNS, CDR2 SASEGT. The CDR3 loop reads CASSEGLGAVETQYF. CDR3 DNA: TGTGCCAGCAGTGAAGGCTTAGGAGCGGTAGAGACCCAGTACTTC.

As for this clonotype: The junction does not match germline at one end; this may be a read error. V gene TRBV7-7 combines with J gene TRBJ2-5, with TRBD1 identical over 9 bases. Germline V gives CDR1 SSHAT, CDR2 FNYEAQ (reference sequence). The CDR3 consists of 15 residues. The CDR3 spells CASSPLQGAGGTQYF. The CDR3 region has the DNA TGTGCTAGCAGCCCGTTACAGGGGGCAGGGGGGACCCAGTACTTC.

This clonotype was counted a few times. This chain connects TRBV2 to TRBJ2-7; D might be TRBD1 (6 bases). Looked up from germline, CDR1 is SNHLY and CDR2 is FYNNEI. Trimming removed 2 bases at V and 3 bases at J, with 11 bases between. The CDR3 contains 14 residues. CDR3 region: CASSEFGQNYEQYF. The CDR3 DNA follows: TGTGCCAGCAGTGAATTCGGACAGAACTACGAGCAGTACTTC.

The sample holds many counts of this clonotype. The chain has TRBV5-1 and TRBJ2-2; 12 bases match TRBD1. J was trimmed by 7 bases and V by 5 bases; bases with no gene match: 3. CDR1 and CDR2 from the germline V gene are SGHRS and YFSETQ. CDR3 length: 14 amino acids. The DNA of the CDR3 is TGCGCCAGCAGTCGGGACAGGGGGCGCGGGGAGCTGTTTTTT. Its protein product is CASSRDRGRGELFF.

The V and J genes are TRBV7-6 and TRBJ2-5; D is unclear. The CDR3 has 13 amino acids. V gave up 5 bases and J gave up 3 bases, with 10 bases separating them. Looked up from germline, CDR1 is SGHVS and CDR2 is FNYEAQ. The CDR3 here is CASSRDREETQYF. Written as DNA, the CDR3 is TGTGCCAGCAGCCGCGACCGGGAAGAGACCCAGTACTTC.

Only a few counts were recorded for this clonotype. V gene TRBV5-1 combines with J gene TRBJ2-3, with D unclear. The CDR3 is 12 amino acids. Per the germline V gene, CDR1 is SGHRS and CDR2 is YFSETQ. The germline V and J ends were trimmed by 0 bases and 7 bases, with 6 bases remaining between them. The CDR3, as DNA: TGCGCCAGCAGCTTGGATCTTTATACGCAGTATTTT. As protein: CASSLDLYTQYF. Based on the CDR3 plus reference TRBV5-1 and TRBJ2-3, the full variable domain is KAGVTQTPRYLIKTRGQQVTLSCSPISGHRSVSWYQQTPGQGLQFLFEYFSETQRNKGNFPGRFSGRQFSNSRSEMNVSTLELGDSALYLCASSLDLYTQYFGPGTRLTVL.

The CDR3, as DNA: TGTGCCACCTCCCTTACTAGCGGGAGCACAGATACGCAGTATTTT. It encodes CATSLTSGSTDTQYF. The rearrangement links TRBV7-6 to TRBJ2-3, with 9 bases aligning to TRBD2. Germline lookup yields CDR1 SGHVS and CDR2 FNYEAQ. V lost 10 bases, J lost 0 bases, and 8 bases stayed unmatched. The CDR3 runs to 15 residues.

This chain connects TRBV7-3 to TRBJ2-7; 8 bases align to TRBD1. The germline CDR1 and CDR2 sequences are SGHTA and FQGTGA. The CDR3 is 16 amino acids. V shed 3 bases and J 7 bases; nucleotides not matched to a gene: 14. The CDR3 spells CASSLTGVGFYNEQYF. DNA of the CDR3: TGTGCCAGCAGCTTGACAGGGGTAGGCTTTTACAATGAGCAGTACTTC.

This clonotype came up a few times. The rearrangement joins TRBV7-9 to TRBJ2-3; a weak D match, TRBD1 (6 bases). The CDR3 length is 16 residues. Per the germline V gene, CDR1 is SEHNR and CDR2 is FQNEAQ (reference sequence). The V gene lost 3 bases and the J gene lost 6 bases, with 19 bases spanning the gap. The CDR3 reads CASSFSRGQHLDTQYF. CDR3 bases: TGTGCCAGCAGCTTTAGCAGGGGACAACACTTGGATACGCAGTATTTT.

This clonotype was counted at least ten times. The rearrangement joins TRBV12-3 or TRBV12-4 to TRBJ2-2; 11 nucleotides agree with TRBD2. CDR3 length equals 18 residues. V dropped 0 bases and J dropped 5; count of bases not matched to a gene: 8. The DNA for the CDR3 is TGTGCCAGCAGTTTAGCGCTAGTAGCGGGAGGGATAACCGGGGAGCTGTTTTTT. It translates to CASSLALVAGGITGELFF.